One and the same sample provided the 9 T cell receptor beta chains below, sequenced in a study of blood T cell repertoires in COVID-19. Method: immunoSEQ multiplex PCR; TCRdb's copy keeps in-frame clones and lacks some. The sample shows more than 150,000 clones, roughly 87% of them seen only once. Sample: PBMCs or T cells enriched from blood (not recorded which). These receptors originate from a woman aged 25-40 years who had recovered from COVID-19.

The CDR3 region is CASSSLAGSAEQYF. CDR3 nucleotide sequence: TGTGCCAGCAGTTCACTAGCGGGAAGTGCCGAGCAGTACTTC. The J gene is TRBJ2-7, the V gene TRBV27, with 10 bases fitting TRBD2. CDR3 size: 14 residues. The V segment lost 4 bases and the J segment 6 bases; nucleotides outside the gene matches: 6. Germline V gene sequence: CDR1 MNHEY, CDR2 SMNVEV (reference sequence).

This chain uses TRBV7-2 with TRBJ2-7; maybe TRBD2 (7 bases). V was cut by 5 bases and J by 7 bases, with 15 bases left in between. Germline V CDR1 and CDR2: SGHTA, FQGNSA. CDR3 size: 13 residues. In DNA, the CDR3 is TGTGCCAGCAGCGCCGGGGGGCCAAAGGAGCAGTACTTC. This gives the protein CASSAGGPKEQYF.

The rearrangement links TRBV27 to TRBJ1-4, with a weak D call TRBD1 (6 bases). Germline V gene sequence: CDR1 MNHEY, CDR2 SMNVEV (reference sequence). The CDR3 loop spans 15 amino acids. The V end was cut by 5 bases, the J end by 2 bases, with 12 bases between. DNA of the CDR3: TGTGCCAGCAGTCCTCTACAGGGTACTAATGAAAAACTGTTTTTT. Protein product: CASSPLQGTNEKLFF.

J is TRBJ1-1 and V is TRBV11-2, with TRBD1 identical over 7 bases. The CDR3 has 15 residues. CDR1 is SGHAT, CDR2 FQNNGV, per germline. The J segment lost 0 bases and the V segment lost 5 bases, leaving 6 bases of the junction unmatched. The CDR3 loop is CASSDRQGLNTEAFF. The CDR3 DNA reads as TGTGCCAGCAGCGATCGACAGGGATTGAACACTGAAGCTTTCTTT. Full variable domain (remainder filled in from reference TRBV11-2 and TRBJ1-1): EAGVAQSPRYKIIEKRQSVAFWCNPISGHATLYWYQQILGQGPKLLIQFQNNGVVDDSQLPKDRFSAERLKGVDSTLKIQPAKLEDSAVYLCASSDRQGLNTEAFFGQGTRLTVV.

The CDR3 bases are TGTGCCAGCAGCCGTCAACGTAGAGGGGGCGGGTTTGGCTACACCTTC. Protein: CASSRQRRGGGFGYTF. This sequence joins TRBV14 and TRBJ1-2; 7 bases line up with TRBD1. The CDR3 runs to 16 residues. The germline V gene encodes CDR1 SGHDN and CDR2 FVKESK. The V and J ends lost 4 bases and 7 bases, in that order; junction bases with no gene match: 15.

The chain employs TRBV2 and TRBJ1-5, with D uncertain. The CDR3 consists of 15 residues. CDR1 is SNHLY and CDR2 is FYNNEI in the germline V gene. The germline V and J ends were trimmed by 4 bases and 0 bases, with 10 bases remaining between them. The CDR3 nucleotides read TGTGCCAGCAGTGTTGCGGGGAATAGCAATCAGCCCCAGCATTTT. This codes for CASSVAGNSNQPQHF.

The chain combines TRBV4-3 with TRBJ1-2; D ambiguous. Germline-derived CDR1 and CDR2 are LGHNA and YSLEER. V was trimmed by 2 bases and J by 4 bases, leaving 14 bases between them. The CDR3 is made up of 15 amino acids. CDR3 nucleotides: TGCGCCAGCAGCCAATCTACCGGGATCCTCTATGGCTACACCTTC. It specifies CASSQSTGILYGYTF.

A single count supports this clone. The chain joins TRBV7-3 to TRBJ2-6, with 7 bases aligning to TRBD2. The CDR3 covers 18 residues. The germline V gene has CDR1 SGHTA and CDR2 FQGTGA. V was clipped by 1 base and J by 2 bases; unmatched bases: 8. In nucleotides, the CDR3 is TGTGCCAGCAGCTTAAACGGGGGAGGGGAGGCTGGGGCCAACGTCCTGACTTTC. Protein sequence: CASSLNGGGEAGANVLTF.

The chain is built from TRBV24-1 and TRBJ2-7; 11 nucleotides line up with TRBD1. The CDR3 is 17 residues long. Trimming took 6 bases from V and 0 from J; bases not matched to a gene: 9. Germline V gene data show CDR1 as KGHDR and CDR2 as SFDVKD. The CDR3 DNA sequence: TGTGCCACCAGTACCGGGACAGGGGGGCTAAGCTCCTACGAGCAGTACTTC. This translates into CATSTGTGGLSSYEQYF.